This T cell receptor beta chain derives from a study of a mutant IDH1 vaccine in newly diagnosed glioma. As concerns this clone: Its target is not known.

The study's findings and limits: The study observed vaccine-induced immune responses in roughly 93% of patients.

This table comes from immunoSEQ multiplex PCR, and its TCRdb copy is limited to in-frame clones, with some not included. The sample lists approximately 24,000 clones, approximately 80% occurring once. Regarding time point: week 5, during vaccination. The study gave 300 ug of mutant IDH1 20-mer peptide per vaccine dose, with topical imiquimod. Every donor had a new WHO grade 3 or 4 astrocytoma that was IDH1-mutant, with loss of nuclear ATRX. The CDR3 extends over 13 amino acids. Looked up from germline, CDR1 is SQVTM and CDR2 is ANQGSEA. This sequence joins TRBV29-1 and TRBJ2-5; D unresolved. Judging by the DNA end, TRBJ2-7 fits better; the J call may be wrong. The sequence was obtained from a middle-aged man with glioma. This sample comprised PBMCs, obtained from a glioma patient whose treatment included an IDH1 peptide vaccine. The CDR3 protein is CSVESGISYEQYF. DNA of the CDR3: TGCAGCGTGGAGAGTGGGATATCCTACGAGCAGTACTTC.